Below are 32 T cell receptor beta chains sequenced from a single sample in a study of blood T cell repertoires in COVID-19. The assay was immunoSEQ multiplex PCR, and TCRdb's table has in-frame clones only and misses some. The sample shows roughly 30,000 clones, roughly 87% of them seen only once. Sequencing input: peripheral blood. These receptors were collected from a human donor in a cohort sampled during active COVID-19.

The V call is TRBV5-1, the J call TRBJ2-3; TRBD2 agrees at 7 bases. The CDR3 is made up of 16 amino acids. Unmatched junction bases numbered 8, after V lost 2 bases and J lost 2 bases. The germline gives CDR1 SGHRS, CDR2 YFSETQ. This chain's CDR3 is CASSLSGTSDTDTQYF. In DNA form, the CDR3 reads TGCGCCAGCAGCTTAAGCGGGACCTCTGACACAGATACGCAGTATTTT.

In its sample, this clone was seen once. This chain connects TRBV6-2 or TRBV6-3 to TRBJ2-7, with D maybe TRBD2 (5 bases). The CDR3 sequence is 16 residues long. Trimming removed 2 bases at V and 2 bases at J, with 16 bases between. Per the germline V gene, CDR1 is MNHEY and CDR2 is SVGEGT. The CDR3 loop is CASSYRASPYAYEQYF. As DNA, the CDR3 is TGTGCCAGCAGTTACCGGGCTAGCCCCTACGCCTACGAGCAGTACTTC.

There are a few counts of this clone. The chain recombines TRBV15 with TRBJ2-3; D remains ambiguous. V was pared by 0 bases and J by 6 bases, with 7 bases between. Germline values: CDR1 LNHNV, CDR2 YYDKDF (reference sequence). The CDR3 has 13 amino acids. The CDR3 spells CATSRDARDTQYF. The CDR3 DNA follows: TGTGCCACCAGCAGAGATGCGCGGGATACGCAGTATTTT.

CDR3 protein: CASSLAGTGVSYEQYF. The CDR3 DNA sequence: TGCGCCAGCAGCTTGGCGGGGACAGGGGTATCCTACGAGCAGTACTTC. This chain connects TRBV5-1 to TRBJ2-7; 10 bases fit TRBD1. The V and J ends lost 0 bases and 1 base, in that order; junction bases with no gene match: 4. The CDR3 spans 16 residues. Germline-derived CDR1 and CDR2 are SGHRS and YFSETQ.

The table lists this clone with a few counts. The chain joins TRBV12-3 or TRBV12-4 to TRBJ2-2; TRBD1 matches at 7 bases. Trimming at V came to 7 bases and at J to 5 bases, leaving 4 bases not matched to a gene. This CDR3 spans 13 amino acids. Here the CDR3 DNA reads TGTGCCAGCACCGACAGGGTTACCGGGGAGCTGTTTTTT. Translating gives CASTDRVTGELFF.

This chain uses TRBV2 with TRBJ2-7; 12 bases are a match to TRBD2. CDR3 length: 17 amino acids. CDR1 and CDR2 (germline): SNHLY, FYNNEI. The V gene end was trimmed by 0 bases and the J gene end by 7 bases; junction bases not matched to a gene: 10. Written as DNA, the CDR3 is TGTGCCAGCAGTGAAGCGGGCCTGGCTAGCGGGAGGGATGAGCAGTACTTC. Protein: CASSEAGLASGRDEQYF.

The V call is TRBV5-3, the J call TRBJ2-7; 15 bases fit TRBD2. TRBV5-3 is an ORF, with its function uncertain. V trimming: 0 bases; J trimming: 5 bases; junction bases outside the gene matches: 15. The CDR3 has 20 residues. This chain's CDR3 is CARSLVFPGLAGGPRNEQYF. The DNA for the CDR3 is TGTGCCAGAAGCTTGGTATTTCCCGGACTAGCGGGAGGGCCGAGGAACGAGCAGTACTTC.

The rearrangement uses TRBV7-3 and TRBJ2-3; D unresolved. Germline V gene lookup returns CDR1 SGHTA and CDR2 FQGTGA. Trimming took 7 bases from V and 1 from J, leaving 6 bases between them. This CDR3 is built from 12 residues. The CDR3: CASTQGTDTQYF. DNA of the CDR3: TGTGCCAGCACCCAGGGCACAGATACGCAGTATTTT.

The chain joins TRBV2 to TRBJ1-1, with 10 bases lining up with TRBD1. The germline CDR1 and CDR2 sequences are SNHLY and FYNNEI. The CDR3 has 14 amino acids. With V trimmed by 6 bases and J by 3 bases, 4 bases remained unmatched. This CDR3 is CASSPDRGYTEAFF. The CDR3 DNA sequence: TGTGCCAGCAGCCCGGACAGGGGGTACACTGAAGCTTTCTTT.

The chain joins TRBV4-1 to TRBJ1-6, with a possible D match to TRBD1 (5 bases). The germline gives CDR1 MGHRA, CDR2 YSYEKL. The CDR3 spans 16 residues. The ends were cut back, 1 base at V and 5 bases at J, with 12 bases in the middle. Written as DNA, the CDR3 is TGCGCCAGCAGCCAAGGAAGGGGCTCTAATAATTCACCCCTCCACTTT. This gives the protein CASSQGRGSNNSPLHF.

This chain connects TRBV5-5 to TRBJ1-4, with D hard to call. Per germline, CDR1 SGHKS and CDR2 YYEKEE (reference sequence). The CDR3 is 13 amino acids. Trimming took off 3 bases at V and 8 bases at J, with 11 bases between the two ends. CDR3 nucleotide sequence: TGTGCCAGCAGCTCCCCGAGCGGGGAAAAACTGTTTTTT. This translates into CASSSPSGEKLFF.

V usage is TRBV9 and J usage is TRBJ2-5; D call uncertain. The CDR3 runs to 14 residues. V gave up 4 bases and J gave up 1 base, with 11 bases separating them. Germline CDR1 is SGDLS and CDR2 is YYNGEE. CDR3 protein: CASSPRTVQETQYF. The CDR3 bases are TGTGCCAGCAGCCCGCGTACGGTCCAAGAGACCCAGTACTTC.

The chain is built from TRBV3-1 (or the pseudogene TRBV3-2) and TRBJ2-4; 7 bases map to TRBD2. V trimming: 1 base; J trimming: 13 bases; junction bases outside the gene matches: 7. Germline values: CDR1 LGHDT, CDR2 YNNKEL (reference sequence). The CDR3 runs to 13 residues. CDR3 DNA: TGTGCCAGCAGCCAAGGCGAGAACGGGAGGCAGTACTTC. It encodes CASSQGENGRQYF.

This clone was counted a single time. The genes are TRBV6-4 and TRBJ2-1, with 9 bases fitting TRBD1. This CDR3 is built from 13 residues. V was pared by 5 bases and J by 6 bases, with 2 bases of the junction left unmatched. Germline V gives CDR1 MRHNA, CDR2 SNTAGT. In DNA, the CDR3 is TGTGCCAGCAGTCAGACAGGGGGCAATGAGCAGTTCTTC. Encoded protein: CASSQTGGNEQFF.

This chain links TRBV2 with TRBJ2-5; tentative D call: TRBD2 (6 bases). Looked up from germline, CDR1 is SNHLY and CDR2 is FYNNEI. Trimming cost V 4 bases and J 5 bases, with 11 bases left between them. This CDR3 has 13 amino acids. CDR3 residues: CASSGGGRETQYF. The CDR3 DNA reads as TGTGCCAGCAGTGGGGGAGGACGCGAGACCCAGTACTTC.

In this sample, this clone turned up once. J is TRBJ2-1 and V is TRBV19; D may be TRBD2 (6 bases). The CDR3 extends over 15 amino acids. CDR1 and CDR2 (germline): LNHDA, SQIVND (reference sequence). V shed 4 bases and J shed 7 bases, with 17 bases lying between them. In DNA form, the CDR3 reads TGTGCCAGTAGTACCAAGAGGGACTCAAAGAATGAGCAGTTCTTC. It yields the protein CASSTKRDSKNEQFF.

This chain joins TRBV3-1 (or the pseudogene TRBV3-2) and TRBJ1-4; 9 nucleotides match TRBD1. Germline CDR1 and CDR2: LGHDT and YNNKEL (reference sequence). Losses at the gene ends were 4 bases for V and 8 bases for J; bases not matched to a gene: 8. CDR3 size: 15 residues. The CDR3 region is CASSPRDREGEKLFF. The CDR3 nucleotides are TGTGCCAGCAGCCCCCGGGACAGGGAAGGCGAAAAACTGTTTTTT.

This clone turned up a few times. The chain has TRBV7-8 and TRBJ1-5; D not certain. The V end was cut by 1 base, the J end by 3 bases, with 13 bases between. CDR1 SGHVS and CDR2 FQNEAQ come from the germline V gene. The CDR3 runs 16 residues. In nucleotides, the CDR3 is TGTGCCAGCAGCTTAGTGGAGGCAGGAAACAATCAGCCCCAGCATTTT. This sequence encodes CASSLVEAGNNQPQHF. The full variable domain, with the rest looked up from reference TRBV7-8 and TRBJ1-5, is GAGVSQSPRYKVAKRGQDVALRCDPISGHVSLFWYQQALGQGPEFLTYFQNEAQLDKSGLPSDRFFAERPEGSVSTLKIQRTQQEDSAVYLCASSLVEAGNNQPQHFGDGTRLSIL.

CDR3 coding DNA: TGTGCCAGCAGCAAGGGACTAGCGGCCCAAGAGACCCAGTACTTC. Its protein is CASSKGLAAQETQYF. The V call is TRBV7-9, the J call TRBJ2-5, with 11 bases aligning to TRBD2. Germline V gives CDR1 SEHNR, CDR2 FQNEAQ (reference sequence). V was pared by 5 bases and J by 1 base, with 3 bases of the junction left unmatched. This CDR3 region has 15 residues.

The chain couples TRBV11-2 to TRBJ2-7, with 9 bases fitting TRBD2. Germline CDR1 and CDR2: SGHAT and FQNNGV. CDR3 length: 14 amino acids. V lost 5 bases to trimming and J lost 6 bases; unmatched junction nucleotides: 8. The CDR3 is CASSAPGLALEQYF. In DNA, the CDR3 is TGTGCCAGCAGCGCGCCGGGACTAGCTCTCGAGCAGTACTTC.

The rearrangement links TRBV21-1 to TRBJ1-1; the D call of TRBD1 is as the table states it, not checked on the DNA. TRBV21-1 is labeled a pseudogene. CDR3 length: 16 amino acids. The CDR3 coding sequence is TGTGCCAGCAGCAGGAGACAGGGGGCTATTGGCACTGAAGCTTTCTTT. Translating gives CASSRRQGAIGTEAFF.

The CDR3 region has the DNA TGCGCCAGCAGCGTAACTAGCGGGGGAGACAATGAGCAGTTCTTC. Protein sequence: CASSVTSGGDNEQFF. The rearrangement uses TRBV10-1 and TRBJ2-1; 11 positions match TRBD2. V shed 6 bases, J shed 5 bases, and the junction held 6 bases outside the gene matches. The germline V gene has CDR1 WNHNN and CDR2 SYGVQD (reference sequence). The CDR3 runs 15 residues.

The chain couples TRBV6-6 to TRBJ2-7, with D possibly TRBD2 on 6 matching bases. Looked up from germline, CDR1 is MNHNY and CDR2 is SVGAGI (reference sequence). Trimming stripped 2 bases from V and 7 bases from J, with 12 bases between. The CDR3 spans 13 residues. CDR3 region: CASSYGGSREQYF. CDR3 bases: TGTGCCAGCAGTTACGGAGGGTCGCGGGAGCAGTACTTC.

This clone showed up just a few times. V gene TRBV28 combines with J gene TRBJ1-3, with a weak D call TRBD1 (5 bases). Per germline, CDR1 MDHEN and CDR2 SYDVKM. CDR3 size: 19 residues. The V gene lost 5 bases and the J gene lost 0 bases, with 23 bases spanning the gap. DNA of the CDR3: TGTGCCAGCAGTACCCTCATAAGTGTGGGGGGGACCTCTGGAAACACCATATATTTT. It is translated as CASSTLISVGGTSGNTIYF. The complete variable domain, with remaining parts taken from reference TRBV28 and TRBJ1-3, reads DVKVTQSSRYLVKRTGEKVFLECVQDMDHENMFWYRQDPGLGLRLIYFSYDVKMKEKGDIPEGYSVSREKKERFSLILESASTNQTSMYLCASSTLISVGGTSGNTIYFGEGSWLTVV.

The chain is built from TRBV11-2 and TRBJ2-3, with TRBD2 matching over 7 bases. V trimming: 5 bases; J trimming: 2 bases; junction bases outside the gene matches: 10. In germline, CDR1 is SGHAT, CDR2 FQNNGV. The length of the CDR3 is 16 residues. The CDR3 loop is CASSPRVAGNTDTQYF. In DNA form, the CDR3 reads TGTGCCAGCAGCCCTCGGGTAGCGGGCAACACAGATACGCAGTATTTT.

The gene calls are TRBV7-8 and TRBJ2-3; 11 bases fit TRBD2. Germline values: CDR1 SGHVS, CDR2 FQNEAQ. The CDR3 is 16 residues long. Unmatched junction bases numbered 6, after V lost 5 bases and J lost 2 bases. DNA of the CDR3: TGTGCCAGCAGCGTGAGGACTAGCGGGTACACAGATACGCAGTATTTT. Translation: CASSVRTSGYTDTQYF.

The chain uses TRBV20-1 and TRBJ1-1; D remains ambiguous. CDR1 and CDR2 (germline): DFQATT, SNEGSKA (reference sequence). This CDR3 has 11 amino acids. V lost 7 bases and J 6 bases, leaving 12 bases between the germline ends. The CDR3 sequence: CSVRSRAEAFF. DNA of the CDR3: TGCAGTGTGAGGTCACGAGCTGAAGCTTTCTTT.

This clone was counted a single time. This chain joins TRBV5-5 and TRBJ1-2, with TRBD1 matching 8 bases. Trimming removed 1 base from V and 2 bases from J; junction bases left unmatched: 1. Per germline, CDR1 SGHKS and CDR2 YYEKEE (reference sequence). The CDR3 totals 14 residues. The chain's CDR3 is CASSLQGANYGYTF. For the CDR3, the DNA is TGTGCCAGCAGCTTGCAGGGGGCCAACTATGGCTACACCTTC.

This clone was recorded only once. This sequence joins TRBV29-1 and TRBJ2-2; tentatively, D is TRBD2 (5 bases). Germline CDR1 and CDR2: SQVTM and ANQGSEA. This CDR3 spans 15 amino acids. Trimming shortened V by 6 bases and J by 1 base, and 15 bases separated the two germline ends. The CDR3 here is CSVPSPGKNTGELFF. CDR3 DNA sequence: TGCAGCGTGCCCAGCCCGGGGAAGAACACCGGGGAGCTGTTTTTT.

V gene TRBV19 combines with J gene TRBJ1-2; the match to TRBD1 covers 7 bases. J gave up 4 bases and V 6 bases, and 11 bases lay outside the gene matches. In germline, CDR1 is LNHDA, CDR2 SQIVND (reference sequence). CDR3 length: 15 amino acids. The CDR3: CASSRQPGTAYGYTF. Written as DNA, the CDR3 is TGTGCCAGTAGCCGCCAACCCGGGACAGCCTATGGCTACACCTTC.

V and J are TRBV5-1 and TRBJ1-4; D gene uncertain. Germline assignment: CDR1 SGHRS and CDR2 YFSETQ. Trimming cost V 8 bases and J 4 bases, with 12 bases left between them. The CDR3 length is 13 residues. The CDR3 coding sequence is TGCGCCAGTCGACGGGATGATAATGAAAAACTGTTTTTT. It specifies CASRRDDNEKLFF. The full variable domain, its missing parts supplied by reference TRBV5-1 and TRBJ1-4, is KAGVTQTPRYLIKTRGQQVTLSCSPISGHRSVSWYQQTPGQGLQFLFEYFSETQRNKGNFPGRFSGRQFSNSRSEMNVSTLELGDSALYLCASRRDDNEKLFFGSGTQLSVL.

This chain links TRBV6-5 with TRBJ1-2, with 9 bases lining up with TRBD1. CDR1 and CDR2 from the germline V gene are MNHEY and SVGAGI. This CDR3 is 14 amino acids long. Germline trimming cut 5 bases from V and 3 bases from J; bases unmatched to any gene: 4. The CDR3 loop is CASSPTGGHYGYTF. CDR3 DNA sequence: TGTGCCAGCAGTCCTACAGGGGGCCACTATGGCTACACCTTC.